A selection of T cell receptor beta chains follows, all from one sample in a study of T cell responses to AZD1222 COVID-19 vaccine. Libraries were prepared by immunoSEQ multiplex PCR; TCRdb keeps only in-frame clonotypes and omits some of them. The sample contains 150,000 to 200,000 clones, about nine tenths of which appear only once. The source material was peripheral blood, sampled on day 0 of AZD1222 vaccination. All receptors come from an adult in good health. The CDR3 runs from the conserved cysteine through the conserved F or W. Each record gives: CDR3 length, D gene, V gene, J gene, clone size, CDR3 protein, CDR3 DNA. The D gene is left open where the match is weak. Clone size is given for some rows only: seen once, a few or many times, or a class if the clone is expanded.

CDR3 length: 16
D gene: NA
V gene: TRBV27
J gene: TRBJ1-2
clone size: NA
CDR3 protein: CASSLKGLGNFYGYTF
CDR3 DNA: TGTGCCAGCAGTTTAAAGGGTTTGGGGAATTTTTATGGCTACACCTTC

CDR3 length: 15
D gene: TRBD1
V gene: TRBV6-6
J gene: TRBJ1-1
clone size: NA
CDR3 protein: CASRRRDSMNTEAFF
CDR3 DNA: TGTGCCAGCAGGAGGCGGGACAGCATGAACACTGAAGCTTTCTTT

CDR3 length: 16
D gene: NA
V gene: TRBV3-1/TRBV3-2
J gene: TRBJ1-3
clone size: NA
CDR3 protein: CASSPTWRASGNTIYF
CDR3 DNA: TGTGCCAGCAGTCCGACGTGGCGGGCTTCTGGAAACACCATATATTTT

CDR3 length: 12
D gene: NA
V gene: TRBV28
J gene: TRBJ2-3
clone size: NA
CDR3 protein: CASSLSGRAQYF
CDR3 DNA: TGTGCCAGCAGTTTATCCGGGAGAGCGCAGTATTTT

CDR3 length: 17
D gene: TRBD2
V gene: TRBV6-1
J gene: TRBJ2-2
clone size: NA
CDR3 protein: CASSEGRGGLGTGELFF
CDR3 DNA: TGTGCCAGCAGTGAAGGTCGGGGGGGGCTGGGCACCGGGGAGCTGTTTTTT

CDR3 length: 12
D gene: NA
V gene: TRBV29-1
J gene: TRBJ2-7
clone size: NA
CDR3 protein: CSVAGTGYEQYF
CDR3 DNA: TGCAGCGTTGCCGGGACCGGCTACGAGCAGTACTTC

CDR3 length: 13
D gene: NA
V gene: TRBV7-3
J gene: TRBJ1-6
clone size: NA
CDR3 protein: CASNEGKGSPLHF
CDR3 DNA: TGTGCCAGCAACGAGGGGAAGGGTTCACCCCTCCACTTT

CDR3 length: 15
D gene: TRBD1
V gene: TRBV25-1
J gene: TRBJ1-6
clone size: NA
CDR3 protein: CASSTPGQGASPLHF
CDR3 DNA: TGTGCCAGCAGTACACCGGGACAGGGGGCTTCACCCCTCCACTTT

CDR3 length: 12
D gene: NA
V gene: TRBV6-2/TRBV6-3
J gene: TRBJ1-2
clone size: NA
CDR3 protein: CASSDRPYGYTF
CDR3 DNA: TGTGCCAGCAGCGACAGGCCCTATGGCTACACCTTC

CDR3 length: 15
D gene: NA
V gene: TRBV7-6
J gene: TRBJ1-2
clone size: NA
CDR3 protein: CASSLGYSPNYGYTF
CDR3 DNA: TGTGCCAGCAGCCTAGGGTACAGCCCTAACTATGGCTACACCTTC

CDR3 length: 14
D gene: NA
V gene: TRBV6-1
J gene: TRBJ1-5
clone size: NA
CDR3 protein: CASSEGVKGTPQHF
CDR3 DNA: TGTGCCAGCAGTGAAGGAGTGAAAGGGACGCCCCAGCATTTT

CDR3 length: 14
D gene: NA
V gene: TRBV3-1/TRBV3-2
J gene: TRBJ1-1
clone size: NA
CDR3 protein: CASSQDRMNTEAFF
CDR3 DNA: TGTGCCAGCAGCCAAGACAGGATGAACACTGAAGCTTTCTTT

CDR3 length: 13
D gene: NA
V gene: TRBV6-5
J gene: TRBJ2-1
clone size: NA
CDR3 protein: CASSYDSYNEQFF
CDR3 DNA: TGTGCCAGCAGTTACGACTCCTACAATGAGCAGTTCTTC

CDR3 length: 15
D gene: TRBD2
V gene: TRBV7-3
J gene: TRBJ2-7
clone size: NA
CDR3 protein: CASSPTGTSIYEQYF
CDR3 DNA: TGTGCCAGCAGCCCGACCGGGACTAGTATTTACGAGCAGTACTTC

CDR3 length: 17
D gene: NA
V gene: TRBV15
J gene: TRBJ1-4
clone size: NA
CDR3 protein: CATSRDNDRQPLVKLFF
CDR3 DNA: TGTGCCACCAGCAGAGATAACGACAGGCAACCTCTAGTGAAACTGTTTTTT

CDR3 length: 12
D gene: NA
V gene: TRBV29-1
J gene: TRBJ2-2
clone size: NA
CDR3 protein: CSVVGLAGELFF
CDR3 DNA: TGCAGCGTTGTGGGGTTGGCCGGGGAGCTGTTTTTT

CDR3 length: 15
D gene: NA
V gene: TRBV10-1
J gene: TRBJ1-2
clone size: NA
CDR3 protein: CASSYNNREDYGYTF
CDR3 DNA: TGCGCCAGCAGTTACAATAACAGGGAGGACTATGGCTACACCTTC

CDR3 length: 16
D gene: TRBD1
V gene: TRBV5-1
J gene: TRBJ1-2
clone size: NA
CDR3 protein: CASSPGQGAVGYGYTF
CDR3 DNA: TGCGCCAGCAGCCCGGGACAGGGGGCGGTCGGCTATGGCTACACCTTC

CDR3 length: 15
D gene: TRBD2
V gene: TRBV5-1
J gene: TRBJ2-3
clone size: NA
CDR3 protein: CASSRLAGGSDTQYF
CDR3 DNA: TGCGCCAGCAGCCGTCTAGCGGGAGGCTCAGATACGCAGTATTTT

CDR3 length: 14
D gene: NA
V gene: TRBV3-1/TRBV3-2
J gene: TRBJ1-5
clone size: once
CDR3 protein: CASSPLGGNQPQHF
CDR3 DNA: TGTGCCAGCAGTCCCCTTGGGGGCAATCAGCCCCAGCATTTT

CDR3 length: 13
D gene: TRBD1
V gene: TRBV6-1
J gene: TRBJ1-2
clone size: NA
CDR3 protein: CASNGQANYGYTF
CDR3 DNA: TGTGCCAGCAACGGACAGGCTAACTATGGCTACACCTTC

CDR3 length: 16
D gene: NA
V gene: TRBV7-9
J gene: TRBJ1-3
clone size: few
CDR3 protein: CASSLGRPGSGNTIYF
CDR3 DNA: TGTGCCAGCAGCTTAGGACGGCCGGGCTCTGGAAACACCATATATTTT

CDR3 length: 15
D gene: NA
V gene: TRBV27
J gene: TRBJ1-1
clone size: NA
CDR3 protein: CASSQEGIVNTEAFF
CDR3 DNA: TGTGCCAGCAGTCAAGAGGGGATTGTGAACACTGAAGCTTTCTTT

CDR3 length: 14
D gene: NA
V gene: TRBV18
J gene: TRBJ1-5
clone size: NA
CDR3 protein: CASSPAGFNQPQHF
CDR3 DNA: TGTGCCAGCTCACCAGCGGGGTTCAATCAGCCCCAGCATTTT

CDR3 length: 16
D gene: TRBD2
V gene: TRBV7-6
J gene: TRBJ2-1
clone size: NA
CDR3 protein: CASSLALAGPLNEQFF
CDR3 DNA: TGTGCCAGCAGCTTAGCGCTAGCGGGACCTCTCAATGAGCAGTTCTTC

CDR3 length: 15
D gene: NA
V gene: TRBV5-1
J gene: TRBJ1-2
clone size: NA
CDR3 protein: CASRRDESGFYGYTF
CDR3 DNA: TGCGCCAGCAGGCGAGACGAGTCTGGATTCTATGGCTACACCTTC

CDR3 length: 11
D gene: NA
V gene: TRBV12-3/TRBV12-4
J gene: TRBJ2-7
clone size: NA
CDR3 protein: CVRGQLYEQYF
CDR3 DNA: TGTGTCCGGGGGCAGTTATACGAGCAGTACTTC

CDR3 length: 14
D gene: NA
V gene: TRBV10-3
J gene: TRBJ1-1
clone size: NA
CDR3 protein: CAIMGDRTNTEAFF
CDR3 DNA: TGTGCCATCATGGGAGACAGGACGAACACTGAAGCTTTCTTT

CDR3 length: 14
D gene: NA
V gene: TRBV15
J gene: TRBJ2-6
clone size: NA
CDR3 protein: CATSPSGGANVLTF
CDR3 DNA: TGTGCCACCAGCCCTAGTGGAGGGGCCAACGTCCTGACTTTC

CDR3 length: 13
D gene: NA
V gene: TRBV19
J gene: TRBJ1-4
clone size: few
CDR3 protein: CASNVRGNEKLFF
CDR3 DNA: TGTGCCAGTAATGTCAGGGGTAATGAAAAACTGTTTTTT

CDR3 length: 15
D gene: NA
V gene: TRBV5-1
J gene: TRBJ2-7
clone size: once
CDR3 protein: CASSLEDTSPYEQYF
CDR3 DNA: TGCGCCAGCAGCTTGGAGGACACAAGCCCATACGAGCAGTACTTC

CDR3 length: 14
D gene: NA
V gene: TRBV27
J gene: TRBJ1-1
clone size: few
CDR3 protein: CASSLEGMNTEAFF
CDR3 DNA: TGTGCCAGCAGTCTCGAGGGGATGAACACTGAAGCTTTCTTT

CDR3 length: 15
D gene: NA
V gene: TRBV9
J gene: TRBJ1-1
clone size: NA
CDR3 protein: CASSVGLGLNTEAFF
CDR3 DNA: TGTGCCAGCAGCGTAGGTTTAGGACTGAACACTGAAGCTTTCTTT

CDR3 length: 14
D gene: NA
V gene: TRBV18
J gene: TRBJ1-1
clone size: NA
CDR3 protein: CASSLGGPDTEAFF
CDR3 DNA: TGTGCCAGCTCACTTGGGGGGCCGGACACTGAAGCTTTCTTT

CDR3 length: 12
D gene: NA
V gene: TRBV30
J gene: TRBJ2-7
clone size: NA
CDR3 protein: CAWSPGSYEQYF
CDR3 DNA: TGTGCCTGGAGTCCGGGCTCCTACGAGCAGTACTTC

CDR3 length: 14
D gene: NA
V gene: TRBV19
J gene: TRBJ1-2
clone size: NA
CDR3 protein: CASSMWTLLGGYTF
CDR3 DNA: TGTGCCAGTAGTATGTGGACTCTACTGGGGGGCTACACCTTC

CDR3 length: 17
D gene: TRBD1
V gene: TRBV27
J gene: TRBJ2-7
clone size: NA
CDR3 protein: CASSPRVPTGRGYEQYF
CDR3 DNA: TGTGCCAGCAGTCCGAGGGTACCGACAGGGAGAGGCTACGAGCAGTACTTC

CDR3 length: 20
D gene: TRBD2
V gene: TRBV6-1
J gene: TRBJ2-2
clone size: NA
CDR3 protein: CASSGGGLGTSGMYTGELFF
CDR3 DNA: TGTGCCAGCAGTGGGGGGGGCCTCGGGACTAGCGGGATGTACACCGGGGAGCTGTTTTTT

CDR3 length: 12
D gene: NA
V gene: TRBV6-1
J gene: TRBJ2-2
clone size: NA
CDR3 protein: CASRANTGELFF
CDR3 DNA: TGTGCCAGCAGAGCGAACACCGGGGAGCTGTTTTTT

CDR3 length: 14
D gene: TRBD2
V gene: TRBV27
J gene: TRBJ2-1
clone size: NA
CDR3 protein: CASSGRSSYNEQFF
CDR3 DNA: TGTGCCAGCAGCGGGAGGAGCTCCTACAATGAGCAGTTCTTC

CDR3 length: 11
D gene: NA
V gene: TRBV20-1
J gene: TRBJ2-1
clone size: NA
CDR3 protein: CSARDDNEQFF
CDR3 DNA: TGCAGTGCTAGAGATGACAATGAGCAGTTCTTC

CDR3 length: 14
D gene: NA
V gene: TRBV10-3
J gene: TRBJ1-1
clone size: few
CDR3 protein: CAISARTEDTEAFF
CDR3 DNA: TGTGCCATCAGTGCCCGGACGGAGGACACTGAAGCTTTCTTT

CDR3 length: 13
D gene: TRBD2
V gene: TRBV19
J gene: TRBJ2-7
clone size: NA
CDR3 protein: CASRLAGVNEQYF
CDR3 DNA: TGTGCCAGCCGACTAGCGGGGGTTAACGAGCAGTACTTC

CDR3 length: 11
D gene: NA
V gene: TRBV7-2
J gene: TRBJ2-1
clone size: NA
CDR3 protein: CASSSTGEQFF
CDR3 DNA: TGTGCCAGCAGCTCAACGGGTGAGCAGTTCTTC

CDR3 length: 15
D gene: NA
V gene: TRBV6-5
J gene: TRBJ1-5
clone size: NA
CDR3 protein: CASSYTRYGNQPQHF
CDR3 DNA: TGTGCCAGCAGTTATACTAGGTACGGTAATCAGCCCCAGCATTTT

CDR3 length: 13
D gene: NA
V gene: TRBV12-3/TRBV12-4
J gene: TRBJ2-5
clone size: NA
CDR3 protein: CASSLGETPDQYF
CDR3 DNA: TGTGCCAGCAGTTTGGGGGAAACCCCCGACCAGTACTTC

CDR3 length: 15
D gene: TRBD2
V gene: TRBV28
J gene: TRBJ2-7
clone size: NA
CDR3 protein: CASSSLAGLRDEQYF
CDR3 DNA: TGTGCCAGCAGTTCTCTAGCGGGTCTCCGGGACGAGCAGTACTTC

CDR3 length: 17
D gene: TRBD2
V gene: TRBV3-1/TRBV3-2
J gene: TRBJ2-1
clone size: NA
CDR3 protein: CASSQARLAGLEGEQFF
CDR3 DNA: TGTGCCAGCAGCCAAGCAAGGCTAGCGGGGCTAGAAGGGGAGCAGTTCTTC

CDR3 length: 13
D gene: NA
V gene: TRBV19
J gene: TRBJ2-7
clone size: NA
CDR3 protein: CASKGTVSYEQYF
CDR3 DNA: TGTGCCAGTAAGGGTACAGTCTCCTACGAGCAGTACTTC

CDR3 length: 15
D gene: NA
V gene: TRBV11-2
J gene: TRBJ2-7
clone size: NA
CDR3 protein: CASSLGLATTYEQYF
CDR3 DNA: TGTGCCAGCAGCTTAGGGCTAGCGACGACCTACGAGCAGTACTTC

CDR3 length: 14
D gene: TRBD1
V gene: TRBV6-5
J gene: TRBJ1-2
clone size: NA
CDR3 protein: CASAIRDRGDGYTF
CDR3 DNA: TGTGCCAGCGCCATTAGGGACAGGGGGGATGGCTACACCTTC

CDR3 length: 14
D gene: TRBD1
V gene: TRBV7-9
J gene: TRBJ2-7
clone size: NA
CDR3 protein: CASSLTGASYEQYF
CDR3 DNA: TGTGCCAGCAGCCTTACAGGGGCATCCTACGAGCAGTACTTC

CDR3 length: 12
D gene: TRBD1
V gene: TRBV19
J gene: TRBJ1-2
clone size: NA
CDR3 protein: CASWGQARGYTF
CDR3 DNA: TGTGCCAGCTGGGGACAGGCGCGTGGCTACACCTTC

CDR3 length: 15
D gene: NA
V gene: TRBV27
J gene: TRBJ1-5
clone size: NA
CDR3 protein: CASSQGNRVNQPQHF
CDR3 DNA: TGTGCCAGCAGCCAAGGAAACAGGGTTAATCAGCCCCAGCATTTT

CDR3 length: 16
D gene: TRBD2
V gene: TRBV5-5
J gene: TRBJ2-1
clone size: NA
CDR3 protein: CASSLSGTSARDEQFF
CDR3 DNA: TGTGCCAGCAGCTTGAGTGGGACTAGCGCCAGGGATGAGCAGTTCTTC

CDR3 length: 13
D gene: NA
V gene: TRBV15
J gene: TRBJ2-1
clone size: NA
CDR3 protein: CATSKEPYREQFF
CDR3 DNA: TGTGCCACCAGCAAGGAACCCTACAGGGAGCAGTTCTTC

CDR3 length: 15
D gene: NA
V gene: TRBV25-1
J gene: TRBJ1-2
clone size: once
CDR3 protein: CASSDLGGGNYGYTF
CDR3 DNA: TGTGCCAGCAGTGACTTGGGGGGTGGCAACTATGGCTACACCTTC

CDR3 length: 16
D gene: NA
V gene: TRBV5-5
J gene: TRBJ1-6
clone size: once
CDR3 protein: CASSLEIGGKESPLHF
CDR3 DNA: TGTGCCAGCAGCTTGGAAATTGGGGGAAAGGAATCACCCCTCCACTTT